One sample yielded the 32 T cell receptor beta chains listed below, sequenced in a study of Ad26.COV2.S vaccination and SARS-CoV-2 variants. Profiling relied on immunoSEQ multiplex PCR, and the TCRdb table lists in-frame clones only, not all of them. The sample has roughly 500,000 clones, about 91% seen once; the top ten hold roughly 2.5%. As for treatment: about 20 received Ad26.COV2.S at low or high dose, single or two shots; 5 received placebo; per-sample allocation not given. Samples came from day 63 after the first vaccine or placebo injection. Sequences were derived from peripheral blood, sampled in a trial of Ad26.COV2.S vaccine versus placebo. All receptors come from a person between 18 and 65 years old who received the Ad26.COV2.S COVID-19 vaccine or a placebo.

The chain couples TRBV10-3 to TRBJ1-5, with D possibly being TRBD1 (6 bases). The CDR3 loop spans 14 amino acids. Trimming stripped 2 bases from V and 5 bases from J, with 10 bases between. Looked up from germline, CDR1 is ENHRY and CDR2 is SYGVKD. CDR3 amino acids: CAISETNRDQPQHF. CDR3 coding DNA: TGTGCCATCAGTGAGACAAACAGGGATCAGCCCCAGCATTTT.

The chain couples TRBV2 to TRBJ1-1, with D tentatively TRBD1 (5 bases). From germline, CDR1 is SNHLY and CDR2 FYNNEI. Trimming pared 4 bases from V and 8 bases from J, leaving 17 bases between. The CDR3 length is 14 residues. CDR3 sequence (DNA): TGTGCCAGCAGTGTCACAGGATCCTCTGGGGAAGCTTTCTTT. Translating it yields CASSVTGSSGEAFF.

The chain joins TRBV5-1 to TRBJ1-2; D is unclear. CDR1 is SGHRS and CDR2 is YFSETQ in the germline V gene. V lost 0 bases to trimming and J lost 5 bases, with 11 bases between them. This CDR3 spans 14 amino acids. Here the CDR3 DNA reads TGCGCCAGCAGCTTGGGGCAGGAGACTTATGGCTACACCTTC. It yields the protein CASSLGQETYGYTF.

The CDR3 DNA follows: TGTGCCAGCAGTTTGTCCTTTCTCCAGCCCCAGCATTTT. This translates into CASSLSFLQPQHF. The chain links TRBV28 to TRBJ1-5; D is unclear. Germline V gives CDR1 MDHEN, CDR2 SYDVKM. The CDR3 loop spans 13 amino acids. Trimming left V 3 bases short and J 7 bases short, with 10 bases between.

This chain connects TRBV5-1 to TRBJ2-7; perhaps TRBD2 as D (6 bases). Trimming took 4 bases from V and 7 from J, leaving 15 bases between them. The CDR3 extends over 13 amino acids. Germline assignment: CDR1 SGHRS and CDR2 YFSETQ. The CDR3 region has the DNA TGCGCCAGCAGCGCGCGCGGGGACGGTGAGCAGTACTTC. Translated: CASSARGDGEQYF. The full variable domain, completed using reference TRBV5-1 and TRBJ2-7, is KAGVTQTPRYLIKTRGQQVTLSCSPISGHRSVSWYQQTPGQGLQFLFEYFSETQRNKGNFPGRFSGRQFSNSRSEMNVSTLELGDSALYLCASSARGDGEQYFGPGTRLTVT.

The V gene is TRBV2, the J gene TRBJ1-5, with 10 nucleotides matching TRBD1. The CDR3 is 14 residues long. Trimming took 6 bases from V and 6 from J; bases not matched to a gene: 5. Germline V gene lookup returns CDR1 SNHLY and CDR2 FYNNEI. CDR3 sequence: CASRGQGWSQPQHF. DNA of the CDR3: TGTGCCAGCAGGGGACAGGGGTGGAGTCAGCCCCAGCATTTT.

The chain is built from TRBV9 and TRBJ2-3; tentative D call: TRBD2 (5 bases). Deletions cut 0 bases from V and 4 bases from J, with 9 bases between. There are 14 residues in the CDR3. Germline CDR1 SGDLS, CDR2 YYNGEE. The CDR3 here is CASSVEASSDTQYF. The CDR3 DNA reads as TGTGCCAGCAGCGTAGAAGCTAGCTCAGATACGCAGTATTTT.

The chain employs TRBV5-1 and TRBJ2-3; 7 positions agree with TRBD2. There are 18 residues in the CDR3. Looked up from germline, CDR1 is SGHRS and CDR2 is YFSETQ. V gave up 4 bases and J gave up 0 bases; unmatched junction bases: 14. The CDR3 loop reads CASSLTNVGAGSTDTQYF. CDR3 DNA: TGCGCCAGCAGCCTGACGAACGTGGGAGCGGGAAGCACAGATACGCAGTATTTT. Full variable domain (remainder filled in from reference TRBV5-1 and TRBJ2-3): KAGVTQTPRYLIKTRGQQVTLSCSPISGHRSVSWYQQTPGQGLQFLFEYFSETQRNKGNFPGRFSGRQFSNSRSEMNVSTLELGDSALYLCASSLTNVGAGSTDTQYFGPGTRLTVL.

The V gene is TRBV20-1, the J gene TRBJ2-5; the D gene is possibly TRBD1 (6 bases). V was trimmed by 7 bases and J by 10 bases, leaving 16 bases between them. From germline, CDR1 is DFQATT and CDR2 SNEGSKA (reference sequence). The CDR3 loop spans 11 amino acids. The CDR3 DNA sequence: TGCAGTGTCTCGGACAGAGAGGTCCAGTACTTC. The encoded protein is CSVSDREVQYF.

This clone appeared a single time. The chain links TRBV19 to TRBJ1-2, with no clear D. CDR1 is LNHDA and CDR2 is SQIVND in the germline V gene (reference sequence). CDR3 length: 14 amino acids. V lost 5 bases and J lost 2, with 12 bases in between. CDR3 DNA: TGTGCCAGTAGTGTAACTCCTGAAAACTATGGCTACACCTTC. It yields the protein CASSVTPENYGYTF.

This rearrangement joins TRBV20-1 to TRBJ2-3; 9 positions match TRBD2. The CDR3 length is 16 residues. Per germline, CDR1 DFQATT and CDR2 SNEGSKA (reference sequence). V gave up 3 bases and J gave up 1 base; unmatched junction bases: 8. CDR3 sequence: CSASFSVAGGTDTQYF. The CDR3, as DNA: TGCAGTGCTAGTTTTTCTGTAGCGGGGGGCACAGATACGCAGTATTTT.

DNA for the CDR3: TGTGCCAGTAGTCGGGACACTAATACGCAGTATTTT. Translation: CASSRDTNTQYF. The chain recombines TRBV19 with TRBJ2-3; perhaps TRBD1 as D (6 bases). The germline gives CDR1 LNHDA, CDR2 SQIVND (reference sequence). Between the trimmed V and J ends, which lost 5 bases and 7 bases, there was a span of 10 bases. This CDR3 spans 12 amino acids.

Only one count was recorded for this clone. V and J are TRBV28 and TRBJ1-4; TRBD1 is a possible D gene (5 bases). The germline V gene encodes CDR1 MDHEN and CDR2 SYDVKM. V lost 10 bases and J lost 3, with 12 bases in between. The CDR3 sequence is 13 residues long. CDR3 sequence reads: CATWDEANEKLFF. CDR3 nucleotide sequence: TGTGCCACCTGGGACGAGGCTAATGAAAAACTGTTTTTT.

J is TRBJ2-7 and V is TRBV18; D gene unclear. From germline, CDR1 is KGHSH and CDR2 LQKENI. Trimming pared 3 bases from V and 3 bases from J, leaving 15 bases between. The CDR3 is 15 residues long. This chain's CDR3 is CASSPLRNSLYEQYF. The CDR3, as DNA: TGTGCCAGCTCACCTTTGCGGAACAGCCTCTACGAGCAGTACTTC.

CDR3 loop: CASSFPGGANVLTF. The CDR3 coding sequence is TGTGCCAGCAGTTTCCCCGGAGGGGCCAACGTCCTGACTTTC. The chain recombines TRBV6-6 with TRBJ2-6; no definite D call. CDR1 is MNHNY and CDR2 is SVGAGI in the germline V gene (reference sequence). Trimming pared 4 bases from V and 4 bases from J, leaving 8 bases between. The CDR3 is made up of 14 amino acids.

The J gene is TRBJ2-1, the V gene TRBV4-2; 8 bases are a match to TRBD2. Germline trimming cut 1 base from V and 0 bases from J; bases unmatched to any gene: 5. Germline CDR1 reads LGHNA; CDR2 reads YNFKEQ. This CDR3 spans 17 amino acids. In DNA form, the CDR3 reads TGTGCCAGCAGCCAAGCCAGCGGGGGCCGCTCCTACAATGAGCAGTTCTTC. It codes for CASSQASGGRSYNEQFF.

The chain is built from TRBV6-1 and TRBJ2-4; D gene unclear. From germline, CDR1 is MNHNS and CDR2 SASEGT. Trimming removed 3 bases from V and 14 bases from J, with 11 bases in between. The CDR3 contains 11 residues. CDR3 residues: CASSERHPEYF. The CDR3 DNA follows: TGTGCCAGCAGTGAGAGACACCCGGAGTACTTC.

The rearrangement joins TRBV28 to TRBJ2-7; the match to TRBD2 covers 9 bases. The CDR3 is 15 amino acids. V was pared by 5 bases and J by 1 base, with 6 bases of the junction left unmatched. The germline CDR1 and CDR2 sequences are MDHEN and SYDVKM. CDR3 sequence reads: CASSPVSGGSYEQYF. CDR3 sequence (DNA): TGTGCCAGCAGTCCTGTGAGCGGGGGGTCCTACGAGCAGTACTTC.

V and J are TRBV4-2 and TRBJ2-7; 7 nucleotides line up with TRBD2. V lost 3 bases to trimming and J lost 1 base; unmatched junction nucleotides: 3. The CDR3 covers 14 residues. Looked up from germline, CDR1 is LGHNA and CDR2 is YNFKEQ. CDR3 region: CASSQGGVSYEQYF. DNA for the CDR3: TGTGCCAGCAGCCAGGGGGGGGTATCCTACGAGCAGTACTTC.

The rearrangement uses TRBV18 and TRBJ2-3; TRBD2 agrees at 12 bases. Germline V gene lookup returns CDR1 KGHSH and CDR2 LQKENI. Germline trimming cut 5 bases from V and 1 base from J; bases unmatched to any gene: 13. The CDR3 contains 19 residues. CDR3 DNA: TGTGCCAGCTCATCGACTAGCGGGAGAGGGTTTGCGGGCACAGATACGCAGTATTTT. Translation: CASSSTSGRGFAGTDTQYF.

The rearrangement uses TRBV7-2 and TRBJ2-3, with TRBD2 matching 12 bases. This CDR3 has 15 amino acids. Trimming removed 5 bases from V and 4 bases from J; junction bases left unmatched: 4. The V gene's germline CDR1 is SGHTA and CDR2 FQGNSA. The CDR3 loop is CASSQTSGSADTQYF. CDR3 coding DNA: TGTGCCAGCAGCCAGACTAGCGGGAGCGCAGATACGCAGTATTTT.

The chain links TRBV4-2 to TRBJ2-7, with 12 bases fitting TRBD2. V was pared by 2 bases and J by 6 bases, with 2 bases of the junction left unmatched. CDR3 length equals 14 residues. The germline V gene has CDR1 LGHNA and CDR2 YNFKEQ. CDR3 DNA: TGTGCCAGCAGCCAACTAGCGGGGGGGCTCGAGCAGTACTTC. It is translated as CASSQLAGGLEQYF.

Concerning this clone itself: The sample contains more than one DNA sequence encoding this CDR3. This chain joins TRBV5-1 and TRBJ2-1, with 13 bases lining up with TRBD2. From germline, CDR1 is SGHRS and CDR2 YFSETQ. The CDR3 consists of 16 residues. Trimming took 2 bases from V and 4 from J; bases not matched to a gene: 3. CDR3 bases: TGCGCCAGCAGCTTCGGACTAGCGGGAGTTTACAATGAGCAGTTCTTC. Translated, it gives CASSFGLAGVYNEQFF. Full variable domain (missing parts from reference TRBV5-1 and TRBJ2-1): KAGVTQTPRYLIKTRGQQVTLSCSPISGHRSVSWYQQTPGQGLQFLFEYFSETQRNKGNFPGRFSGRQFSNSRSEMNVSTLELGDSALYLCASSFGLAGVYNEQFFGPGTRLTVL.

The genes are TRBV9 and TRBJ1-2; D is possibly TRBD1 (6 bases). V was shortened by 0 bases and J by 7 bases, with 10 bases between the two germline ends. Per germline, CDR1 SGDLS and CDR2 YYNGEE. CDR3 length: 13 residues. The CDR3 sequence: CASSVARGGGYTF. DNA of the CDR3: TGTGCCAGCAGCGTAGCCAGGGGTGGTGGCTACACCTTC. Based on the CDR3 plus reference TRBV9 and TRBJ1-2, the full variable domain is DSGVTQTPKHLITATGQRVTLRCSPRSGDLSVYWYQQSLDQGLQFLIQYYNGEERAKGNILERFSAQQFPDLHSELNLSSLELGDSALYFCASSVARGGGYTFGSGTRLTVV.

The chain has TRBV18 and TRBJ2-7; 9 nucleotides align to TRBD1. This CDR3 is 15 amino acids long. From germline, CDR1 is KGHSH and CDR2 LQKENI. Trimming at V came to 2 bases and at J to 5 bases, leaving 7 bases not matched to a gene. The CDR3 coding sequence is TGTGCCAGCTCACCAAGTTGGGACAGGGCAAACGAGCAGTACGTC. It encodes CASSPSWDRANEQYV.

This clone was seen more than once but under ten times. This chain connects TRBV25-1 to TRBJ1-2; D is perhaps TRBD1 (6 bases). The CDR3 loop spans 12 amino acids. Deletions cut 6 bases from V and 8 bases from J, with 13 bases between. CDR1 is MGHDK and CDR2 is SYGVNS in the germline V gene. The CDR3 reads CASRQGSEGYTF. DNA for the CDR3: TGTGCCAGCAGGCAGGGGAGCGAGGGCTACACCTTC.

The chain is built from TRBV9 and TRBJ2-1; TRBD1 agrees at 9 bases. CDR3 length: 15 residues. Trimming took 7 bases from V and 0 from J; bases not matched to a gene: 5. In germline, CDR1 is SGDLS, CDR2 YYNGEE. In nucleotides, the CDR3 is TGTGCCAGCGGAAGACAGGGGGGCTCCTACAATGAGCAGTTCTTC. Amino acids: CASGRQGGSYNEQFF.

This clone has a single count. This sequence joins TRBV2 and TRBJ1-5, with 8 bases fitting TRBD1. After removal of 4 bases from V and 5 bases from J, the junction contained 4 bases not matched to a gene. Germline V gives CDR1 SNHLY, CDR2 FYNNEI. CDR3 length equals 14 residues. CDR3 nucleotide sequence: TGTGCCAGCAGTGCCTCGACAGGGGATCAGCCCCAGCATTTT. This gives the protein CASSASTGDQPQHF.

The CDR3 here is CASSYPTGGGLGTQYF. The CDR3 coding sequence is TGTGCCAGCAGTTACCCAACCGGGGGGGGATTGGGTACGCAGTATTTT. This chain connects TRBV6-5 to TRBJ2-3; 8 positions match TRBD2. The CDR3 extends over 16 amino acids. Looked up from germline, CDR1 is MNHEY and CDR2 is SVGAGI. The J segment lost 8 bases and the V segment lost 2 bases, leaving 12 bases of the junction unmatched.

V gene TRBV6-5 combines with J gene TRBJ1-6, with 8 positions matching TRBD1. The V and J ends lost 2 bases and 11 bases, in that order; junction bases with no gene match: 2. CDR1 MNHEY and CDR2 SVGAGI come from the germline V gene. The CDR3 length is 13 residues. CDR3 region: CASSYGQGAPLHF. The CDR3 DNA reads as TGTGCCAGCAGTTACGGACAGGGAGCACCCCTCCACTTT.

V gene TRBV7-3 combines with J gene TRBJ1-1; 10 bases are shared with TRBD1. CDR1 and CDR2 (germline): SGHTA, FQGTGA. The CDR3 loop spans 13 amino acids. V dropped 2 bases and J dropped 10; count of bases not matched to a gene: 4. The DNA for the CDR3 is TGTGCCAGCAGCTTACGACAGGGGGCAATAGCTTTCTTT. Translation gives CASSLRQGAIAFF. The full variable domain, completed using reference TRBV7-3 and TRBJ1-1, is GAGVSQTPSNKVTEKGKYVELRCDPISGHTALYWYRQSLGQGPEFLIYFQGTGAADDSGLPNDRFFAVRPEGSVSTLKIQRTERGDSAVYLCASSLRQGAIAFFGQGTRLTVV.

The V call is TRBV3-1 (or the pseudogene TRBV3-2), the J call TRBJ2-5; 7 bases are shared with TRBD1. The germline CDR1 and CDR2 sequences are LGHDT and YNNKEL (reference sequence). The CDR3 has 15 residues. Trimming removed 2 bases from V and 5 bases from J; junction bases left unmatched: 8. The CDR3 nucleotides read TGTGCCAGCAGCCAACCAGACAGGGTAGACGAGACCCAGTACTTC. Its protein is CASSQPDRVDETQYF.